Each of the 19 T cell receptor beta chains below was sequenced from the same sample in a study of blood T cells in healthy people across ages. For the second PCR, which ran for about 7 to 11 cycles, a sample-barcoded 5' primer and a J-beta primer mix were used. Using its own MiXCR run on the 5' RACE reads, TCRdb lists one record per CDR3 protein. Of about 800,000 distinct CDR3 sequences detected, approximately 25% appear once; the ten largest clones hold roughly 3.8%. These records were also assigned to another study, of T cells of mothers and their children.

The sample taken for sequencing was blood. These receptors all stem from a boy younger than 18 in good health.

This chain joins TRBV6-4 and TRBJ2-2; no clear D gene. V was cut by 6 bases and J by 1 base, with 6 bases left in between. Germline assignment: CDR1 MRHNA and CDR2 SNTAGT. CDR3 size: 13 residues. CDR3 in DNA: TGTGCCAGCAGAAAGGAGAACACCGGGGAGCTGTTTTTT. Translating it yields CASRKENTGELFF.

This rearrangement joins TRBV6-5 to TRBJ2-7; D not certain. CDR1 MNHEY and CDR2 SVGAGI come from the germline V gene. V lost 6 bases, J lost 3 bases, and 9 bases lay in between. The CDR3 contains 12 residues. DNA of the CDR3: TGTGCCAGCAGCCGAAGCGACTACGAGCAGTACTTC. Translated: CASSRSDYEQYF.

This clonotype came up a few times. Here the CDR3 reads CASSLNYRGANEKLFF. The CDR3 nucleotides are TGCGCCAGCAGCTTGAACTACAGGGGAGCTAATGAAAAACTGTTTTTT. This chain uses TRBV5-1 with TRBJ1-4; 7 nucleotides line up with TRBD1. With V trimmed by 1 base and J by 3 bases, 6 bases remained unmatched. The CDR3 loop spans 16 amino acids. CDR1 and CDR2 (germline): SGHRS, YFSETQ.

The J gene is TRBJ2-4, the V gene TRBV28, with D maybe TRBD1 (6 bases). The CDR3 has 16 residues. Germline CDR1 reads MDHEN; CDR2 reads SYDVKM. Between the trimmed V and J ends, which lost 3 bases and 3 bases, there was a span of 15 bases. CDR3 protein: CASSLGQGFDKNIQYF. CDR3 sequence (DNA): TGTGCCAGCAGTTTGGGGCAGGGGTTCGACAAAAACATTCAGTACTTC.

The V gene is TRBV18, the J gene TRBJ2-6; 8 nucleotides line up with TRBD2. The CDR3 contains 19 residues. V shed 3 bases, J shed 0 bases, and the junction held 10 bases outside the gene matches. Germline assignment: CDR1 KGHSH and CDR2 LQKENI. The DNA for the CDR3 is TGTGCCAGCTCACCTCCTGGGCTAGCGGGCAGCTCTGGGGCCAACGTCCTGACTTTC. Protein sequence: CASSPPGLAGSSGANVLTF.

In this sample, this clonotype turned up a few times. This chain uses TRBV29-1 with TRBJ2-5; no reliable D call. Trimming cost V 4 bases and J 5 bases, with 17 bases left between them. CDR3 length: 14 residues. Germline V lookup: CDR1 SQVTM, CDR2 ANQGSEA. The CDR3, as DNA: TGCAGCGTTGGATCGTCTAGTACCGGTGAGACCCAGTACTTC. This encodes CSVGSSSTGETQYF.

This clonotype has more than one count but fewer than ten. The V call is TRBV5-6, the J call TRBJ2-3; weak D call: TRBD2 (6 bases). Germline V CDR1 and CDR2: SGHDT, YYEEEE. The germline V and J ends were trimmed by 2 bases and 12 bases, with 19 bases remaining between them. The length of the CDR3 is 14 residues. The CDR3 bases are TGTGCCAGCAGCTTTGGCGGGACCTACTATATTCAGTATTTT. Translation gives CASSFGGTYYIQYF.

This clonotype occurred a few times. The rearrangement links TRBV5-1 to TRBJ1-1, with 8 positions matching TRBD1. Germline values: CDR1 SGHRS, CDR2 YFSETQ. This CDR3 spans 19 amino acids. V lost 0 bases and J lost 0; bases outside the gene matches: 13. CDR3 sequence: CASSLALGAGGDMNTEAFF. CDR3 DNA: TGCGCCAGCAGCTTGGCCCTGGGGGCAGGGGGCGACATGAACACTGAAGCTTTCTTT.

This clonotype has just one count. The junction does not match germline at one end; this may be a read error. V and J are TRBV4-2 and TRBJ2-1; 7 bases align to TRBD1. TRBJ2-7 matches the DNA end more closely, so the J call is doubtful. Germline V gene sequence: CDR1 LGHNA, CDR2 YNFKEQ. The CDR3 has 15 residues. CDR3 protein: CASSLGQVNFYGQYF. DNA for the CDR3: TGTGCCAGCAGCCTAGGACAGGTGAACTTCTACGGGCAGTACTTC.

J is TRBJ2-5 and V is TRBV5-1, with a weak D call TRBD1 (6 bases). The DNA end is more similar to TRBJ2-7, so the J call may be wrong. Germline loops: CDR1 SGHRS, CDR2 YFSETQ. The length of the CDR3 is 16 residues. In DNA form, the CDR3 reads TGCGCCAGCAGCTCTGGGGTGGGGGCTGCGAACTACGAGCAGTACTTC. Its translation: CASSSGVGAANYEQYF.

This clonotype occurred many times. The gene calls are TRBV4-1 and TRBJ1-2; D is undetermined. This CDR3 contains 14 residues. V lost 1 base, J lost 4 bases, and 10 bases lay in between. The germline CDR1 and CDR2 sequences are MGHRA and YSYEKL. The CDR3 protein is CASSQVEGIYGYTF. The CDR3 DNA sequence: TGCGCCAGCAGCCAAGTGGAGGGTATCTATGGCTACACCTTC.

The rearrangement links TRBV7-9 to TRBJ1-6, with 7 bases aligning to TRBD1. Germline V gives CDR1 SEHNR, CDR2 FQNEAQ (reference sequence). The trim removed 5 bases at V and 7 bases at J, leaving 5 bases unmatched. This CDR3 has 14 amino acids. This chain's CDR3 is CASSTNRGNSPLHF. For the CDR3, the DNA is TGTGCCAGCAGCACCAACAGGGGAAATTCACCCCTCCACTTT.

This clonotype has ten or more counts. The chain uses TRBV7-6 and TRBJ2-2, with 7 nucleotides matching TRBD1. This CDR3 spans 15 amino acids. Germline V lookup: CDR1 SGHVS, CDR2 FNYEAQ. The V segment lost 6 bases and the J segment 1 base; nucleotides outside the gene matches: 5. The CDR3: CASRPGTVNTGELFF. In DNA, the CDR3 is TGTGCCAGCAGACCCGGGACAGTGAACACCGGGGAGCTGTTTTTT.

This chain uses TRBV7-9 with TRBJ2-5; perhaps TRBD1 as D (6 bases). Looked up from germline, CDR1 is SEHNR and CDR2 is FQNEAQ (reference sequence). This CDR3 is built from 15 residues. Trimming removed 4 bases at V and 3 bases at J, with 15 bases between. The CDR3 DNA follows: TGTGCCAGCAGCTACTACAGGGATTTGGAAGAGACCCAGTACTTC. Protein product: CASSYYRDLEETQYF.

The chain has TRBV7-9 and TRBJ1-2, with unresolved D. The V gene's germline CDR1 is SEHNR and CDR2 FQNEAQ (reference sequence). Trimming pared 2 bases from V and 4 bases from J, leaving 11 bases between. The CDR3 length is 14 residues. For the CDR3, the DNA is TGTGCCAGCAGCTTAAATCCATCCCGCTATGGCTACACCTTC. Residues: CASSLNPSRYGYTF.

The chain employs TRBV7-6 and TRBJ2-6; the D is unclear. This CDR3 spans 18 amino acids. From germline, CDR1 is SGHVS and CDR2 FNYEAQ. Trimming left V 2 bases short and J 0 bases short, with 14 bases between. As DNA, the CDR3 is TGTGCCAGCAGCTTAAGCTATGAGATTCCCTCTGGGGCCAACGTCCTGACTTTC. Amino acid sequence: CASSLSYEIPSGANVLTF. The full variable domain, its missing parts supplied by reference TRBV7-6 and TRBJ2-6, is GAGVSQSPRYKVTKRGQDVALRCDPISGHVSLYWYRQALGQGPEFLTYFNYEAQQDKSGLPNDRFSAERPEGSISTLTIQRTEQRDSAMYRCASSLSYEIPSGANVLTFGAGSRLTVL.

This clonotype was detected only a few times. A junction boundary mismatches the germline segment, possibly from a read error. J is TRBJ2-1 and V is TRBV12-3 or TRBV12-4; either TRBD1 or TRBD2 may supply D (5 bases each). The CDR3 spans 12 residues. This chain's CDR3 is CASSLSGQPEVF. CDR3 nucleotide sequence: TGTGCCAGCAGTTTATCCGGACAACCGGAGGTCTTC.

DNA of the CDR3: TGTGCCAGCAGCCAAGCGGGTGCAACTAATGAAAAACTGTTTTTT. Amino acid sequence: CASSQAGATNEKLFF. V gene TRBV14 combines with J gene TRBJ1-4; D not resolved. Trimming cost V 1 base and J 0 bases, with 6 bases left between them. This CDR3 is built from 15 residues. CDR1 SGHDN and CDR2 FVKESK come from the germline V gene.

This chain connects TRBV20-1 to TRBJ1-1; D is ambiguous. Germline-derived CDR1 and CDR2 are DFQATT and SNEGSKA (reference sequence). The V and J ends lost 5 bases and 7 bases respectively, with 8 bases between them. The CDR3 sequence is 10 residues long. The CDR3 sequence is CSARPNEAFF. Written as DNA, the CDR3 is TGCAGTGCTCGACCGAATGAAGCTTTCTTT.